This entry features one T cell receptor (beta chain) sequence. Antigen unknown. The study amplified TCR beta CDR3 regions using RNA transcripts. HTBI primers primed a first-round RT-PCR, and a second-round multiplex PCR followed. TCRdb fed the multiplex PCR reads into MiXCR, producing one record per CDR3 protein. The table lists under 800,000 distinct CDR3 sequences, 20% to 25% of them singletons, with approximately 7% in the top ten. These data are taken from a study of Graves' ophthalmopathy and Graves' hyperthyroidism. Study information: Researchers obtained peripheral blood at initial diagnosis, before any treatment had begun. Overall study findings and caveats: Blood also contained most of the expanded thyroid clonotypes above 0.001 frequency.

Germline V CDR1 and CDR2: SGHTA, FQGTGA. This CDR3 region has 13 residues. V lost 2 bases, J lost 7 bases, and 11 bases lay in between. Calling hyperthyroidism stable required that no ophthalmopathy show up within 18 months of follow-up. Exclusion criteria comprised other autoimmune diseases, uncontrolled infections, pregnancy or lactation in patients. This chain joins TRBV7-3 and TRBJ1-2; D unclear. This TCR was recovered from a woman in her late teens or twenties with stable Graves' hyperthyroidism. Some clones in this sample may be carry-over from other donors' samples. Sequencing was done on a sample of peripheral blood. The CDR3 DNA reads TGTGCCAGCAGCTTAGATGTAGGGCTTGGCTACACCTTC. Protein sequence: CASSLDVGLGYTF.